The 21 T cell receptor beta chains below all came from one sample that was sequenced in a study of sequential checkpoint blockade in melanoma. Noted treatment: randomized to nivolumab then ipilimumab (arm A) or the reverse (arm B). Sequencing was performed with immunoSEQ multiplex PCR; in TCRdb, only in-frame clones are kept and a portion is missing. The table lists fewer than 25,000 clones, under 70% of them singletons. Specimen: CD8+ T cells sorted from blood (inferred from file names), collected from a patient given nivolumab and ipilimumab in sequence. The receptors shown here come from a human donor with melanoma.

The V call is TRBV2, the J call TRBJ1-5; 7 bases agree with TRBD1. The J segment lost 0 bases and the V segment lost 6 bases, leaving 5 bases of the junction unmatched. This CDR3 region has 15 residues. CDR1 and CDR2 (germline): SNHLY, FYNNEI. CDR3 loop: CASRSGTVSNQPQHF. CDR3 coding DNA: TGTGCCAGCAGGTCCGGGACAGTTAGCAATCAGCCCCAGCATTTT.

Regarding this clone: Other DNA sequences from this sample encode an identical CDR3 as well. The chain is built from TRBV7-9 and TRBJ2-7, with D hard to call. This CDR3 has 13 amino acids. CDR1 and CDR2 (germline): SEHNR, FQNEAQ (reference sequence). Trimming took off 1 base at V and 2 bases at J, with 6 bases between the two ends. CDR3 DNA sequence: TGTGCCAGCAGCTTAGATTCCGCCTACGAGCAGTACTTC. Translating gives CASSLDSAYEQYF.

The J gene is TRBJ2-2, the V gene TRBV19; D call uncertain. Germline V CDR1 and CDR2: LNHDA, SQIVND (reference sequence). The V gene lost 8 bases and the J gene lost 2 bases, with 9 bases spanning the gap. CDR3 length: 13 amino acids. The CDR3 DNA reads as TGTGCCAGTCTTGCACACAACACCGGGGAGCTGTTTTTT. Amino acids: CASLAHNTGELFF.

In this sample, this clone turned up a few times. V gene TRBV6-4 combines with J gene TRBJ1-1; 8 bases are a match to TRBD1. The CDR3 covers 12 residues. The V gene end was trimmed by 6 bases and the J gene end by 3 bases; junction bases not matched to a gene: 0. Germline V gives CDR1 MRHNA, CDR2 SNTAGT. Written as DNA, the CDR3 is TGTGCCAGCAGACAGGGGGACACTGAAGCTTTCTTT. Protein: CASRQGDTEAFF.

The gene calls are TRBV6-5 and TRBJ1-2; D is unclear. Between the trimmed V and J ends, which lost 9 bases and 5 bases, there was a span of 7 bases. The CDR3 runs to 10 residues. Germline values: CDR1 MNHEY, CDR2 SVGAGI. The CDR3 reads CASYRYGYTF. The CDR3 nucleotides read TGTGCCAGTTATCGTTATGGCTACACCTTC.

About this clone itself: Other DNA sequences in the same sample also yield this CDR3. This chain uses TRBV27 with TRBJ2-1; possibly TRBD2 for D (7 bases). Per the germline V gene, CDR1 is MNHEY and CDR2 is SMNVEV (reference sequence). The CDR3 runs to 15 residues. V lost 3 bases and J lost 12, with 21 bases in between. The CDR3 loop is CASSLGGGAYSGQFF. CDR3 nucleotides: TGTGCCAGCAGTTTGGGAGGGGGGGCATACTCTGGGCAGTTCTTC.

Comment on this clone: No conserved phenylalanine or tryptophan is present at the end of the CDR3, so a read error is the likely explanation. The rearrangement uses TRBV7-9 and TRBJ1-2, with D maybe TRBD1 (6 bases). The CDR3 length is 14 residues. Trimming shortened V by 3 bases and J by 3 bases, and 11 bases separated the two germline ends. The germline gives CDR1 SEHNR, CDR2 FQNEAQ (reference sequence). CDR3 region: CASSFSQGYYGYTL. The CDR3 nucleotides read TGTGCCAGCAGCTTTTCACAGGGTTACTATGGCTACACCCTC.

V gene TRBV19 combines with J gene TRBJ1-2; the D gene is possibly TRBD1 (5 bases). The germline V gene encodes CDR1 LNHDA and CDR2 SQIVND (reference sequence). V lost 5 bases and J lost 5, with 18 bases in between. The CDR3 spans 15 residues. In nucleotides, the CDR3 is TGTGCCAGTAGTCCCGCCGACAGAAGTTGGTATGGCTACACCTTC. It yields the protein CASSPADRSWYGYTF.

This chain joins TRBV7-9 and TRBJ2-3, with no clear D. The CDR3 runs 14 residues. Germline assignment: CDR1 SEHNR and CDR2 FQNEAQ (reference sequence). Trimming shortened V by 5 bases and J by 0 bases, and 9 bases separated the two germline ends. CDR3: CASSNPGSTDTQYF. The DNA for the CDR3 is TGTGCCAGCAGCAATCCCGGGAGCACAGATACGCAGTATTTT.

The rearrangement uses TRBV4-1 and TRBJ1-6; TRBD1 is a possible D gene (5 bases). With 1 base removed from V and 7 bases from J, the gap between germline ends came to 14 bases. The CDR3 sequence is 16 residues long. Germline V gene lookup returns CDR1 MGHRA and CDR2 YSYEKL. CDR3 in amino acids: CASSQGWGGTNSPLHF. CDR3 nucleotide sequence: TGCGCCAGCAGCCAAGGGTGGGGGGGAACGAATTCACCCCTCCACTTT.

In this sample, this clone is medium-sized (0.01 to 0.1%). The chain links TRBV5-1 to TRBJ1-3; D possibly corresponds to TRBD1 (5 bases). The CDR3 loop spans 16 amino acids. Deletions cut 3 bases from V and 1 base from J, with 14 bases between. CDR1 and CDR2 from the germline V gene are SGHRS and YFSETQ. The DNA for the CDR3 is TGCGCCAGCAGCTCCGACAGCGTCTCATCTGGAAACACCATATATTTT. Translated, it gives CASSSDSVSSGNTIYF.

The chain links TRBV9 to TRBJ2-5; no clear D gene. The DNA matches TRBJ2-7 better at its end, which makes the J call doubtful. Germline CDR1 SGDLS, CDR2 YYNGEE. The CDR3 extends over 11 amino acids. CDR3 nucleotides: TGTGCCAGCAGCGTAGAATACGAGCAGTACTTC. Protein sequence: CASSVEYEQYF.

The chain recombines TRBV18 with TRBJ2-3; D remains unclear. Per the germline V gene, CDR1 is KGHSH and CDR2 is LQKENI. The CDR3 totals 16 residues. Trimming removed 0 bases from V and 3 bases from J, with 13 bases in between. The CDR3 sequence is CASSPPGRFFTDTQYF. The DNA of the CDR3 is TGTGCCAGCTCACCACCGGGCAGGTTTTTTACAGATACGCAGTATTTT. Drawing the rest from reference TRBV18 and TRBJ2-3, the complete variable domain is NAGVMQNPRHLVRRRGQEARLRCSPMKGHSHVYWYRQLPEEGLKFMVYLQKENIIDESGMPKERFSAEFPKEGPSILRIQQVVRGDSAAYFCASSPPGRFFTDTQYFGPGTRLTVL.

By sample fraction, this clone is large (0.1 to 1%). The rearrangement links TRBV19 to TRBJ1-2, with D maybe TRBD1 (5 bases). Trimming left V 8 bases short and J 1 base short, with 14 bases between. The germline CDR1 and CDR2 sequences are LNHDA and SQIVND (reference sequence). This CDR3 contains 14 residues. In nucleotides, the CDR3 is TGTGCCAGTGCTGACAGACCCCTTAACTATGGCTACACCTTC. Translating gives CASADRPLNYGYTF.

V is TRBV5-4 and J is TRBJ1-1; D is perhaps TRBD1 (6 bases). This CDR3 comprises 14 residues. Germline lookup yields CDR1 SGHNT and CDR2 YYREEE (reference sequence). Trimming pared 4 bases from V and 5 bases from J, leaving 15 bases between. The CDR3 here is CASSRDTHGTEAFF. Here the CDR3 DNA reads TGTGCCAGCAGCCGGGACACCCACGGGACTGAAGCTTTCTTT.

This rearrangement joins TRBV9 to TRBJ2-1; the match to TRBD1 covers 8 bases. CDR3 length equals 17 residues. The ends lost 4 bases at V and 4 bases at J; junction bases unmatched: 13. Looked up from germline, CDR1 is SGDLS and CDR2 is YYNGEE. CDR3: CASSLGQALGGYNEQFF. DNA of the CDR3: TGTGCCAGCAGCCTGGGACAGGCCCTAGGTGGGTACAATGAGCAGTTCTTC.

The chain has TRBV7-7 and TRBJ2-2; the D gene is possibly TRBD1 (5 bases). CDR1 SSHAT and CDR2 FNYEAQ come from the germline V gene (reference sequence). The CDR3 extends over 14 amino acids. V lost 2 bases and J lost 6, with 10 bases in between. The chain's CDR3 is CASSLYKGAGELFF. CDR3 nucleotide sequence: TGTGCCAGCAGCTTATACAAAGGGGCCGGGGAGCTGTTTTTT.

CDR3 loop: CASSLAGGSTDTQYF. The CDR3 DNA is TGTGCCAGCAGTCTAGCGGGGGGAAGCACAGATACGCAGTATTTT. The chain employs TRBV6-5 and TRBJ2-3; TRBD2 aligns across 11 bases. J gave up 0 bases and V 5 bases, and 1 base lay outside the gene matches. This CDR3 has 15 amino acids. Germline values: CDR1 MNHEY, CDR2 SVGAGI.

CDR3 sequence reads: CASSEGASNQPQHF. In nucleotides, the CDR3 is TGTGCCAGCAGCGAAGGAGCAAGCAATCAGCCCCAGCATTTT. J is TRBJ1-5 and V is TRBV9; the D is unclear. The CDR3 covers 14 residues. With 3 bases removed from V and 1 base from J, the gap between germline ends came to 8 bases. Germline loops: CDR1 SGDLS, CDR2 YYNGEE.

The rearrangement joins TRBV7-9 to TRBJ1-5, with unresolved D. CDR3 length: 15 residues. The V end was cut by 4 bases, the J end by 1 base, with 11 bases between. Germline V gene data show CDR1 as SEHNR and CDR2 as FQNEAQ (reference sequence). The CDR3 protein is CASSYQDLSNQPQHF. CDR3 DNA sequence: TGTGCCAGCAGCTACCAGGATTTGAGCAATCAGCCCCAGCATTTT.

The genes are TRBV29-1 and TRBJ2-7; TRBD1 might be the D (5 bases). V gave up 2 bases and J gave up 7 bases, with 18 bases separating them. CDR3 length: 14 residues. Germline V CDR1 and CDR2: SQVTM, ANQGSEA. CDR3 in amino acids: CSVELKGRGREQYF. CDR3 in DNA: TGCAGCGTTGAATTGAAGGGAAGGGGCCGGGAGCAGTACTTC.